What follows describes a single T cell receptor beta chain. The antigen remains undetermined. Other DNA sequences from this sample encode an identical CDR3 as well. Cells were stimulated nonspecifically with anti-CD3/anti-CD28 magnetic beads. Sorting of responding CD4+ T cells relied on upregulated CD40 ligand together with CD69. The V and J ends lost 6 bases and 0 bases, in that order; junction bases with no gene match: 2. Germline V lookup: CDR1 ENHRY, CDR2 SYGVKD. This CDR3 spans 14 amino acids. This sample was taken from a study of persistence of HIV-infected CD4 T cells. On the study more broadly: Anti-CD3/anti-CD28 stimulation activated a higher proportion of cells than antigen stimulation, with lower memory fraction. Broader study findings: Compared with CD3/CD28-stimulated cells, CMV- and Gag-responding cells showed lower TCRbeta richness. Antigen-responding cells were enriched for degenerate expanded CDR3beta sequences.

The immunoSEQ assay was version 4, run in survey mode. Clones were sequenced by immunoSEQ multiplex PCR, and TCRdb holds only the in-frame ones, with some missing. The sample has about 45,000 clones, 88% seen once. Sequencing used CD4+ T cells sorted from PBMCs after approximately 19-hour stimulation, obtained from a patient who received antiretroviral therapy. The sequence was obtained from an adult woman with HIV who was CMV-seropositive. The chain carries TRBV10-3 and TRBJ2-1; 7 nucleotides line up with TRBD1. CDR3 sequence (DNA): TGTGCCATCAGGGGGACAGACTCCTACAATGAGCAGTTCTTC. This sequence encodes CAIRGTDSYNEQFF.